This TCR beta chain was sequenced in a study of T cells in Graves' hyperthyroidism and ophthalmopathy. Study-wide findings and caveats: For ophthalmopathy, model prediction preceded onset by a median 6.5 months.

Amplified TCR beta CDR3 regions came from RNA transcripts. HTBI primers were the set used in a first-round RT-PCR of the TCR CDR3. Using its own MiXCR run on the multiplex PCR reads, TCRdb lists one record per CDR3 protein. The table shows about 510,000 distinct CDR3 sequences, with 40% to 50% occurring only once. Comment on this clonotype: Its antigen is unidentified.

This clonotype was obtained from an adult woman with Graves' disease, either hyperthyroidism or ophthalmopathy (not recorded which). Sample: peripheral blood or thyroid tissue (not recorded which).

In nucleotides, the CDR3 is TGCAGTGCTAGAGATGGACGGCGGGATCCTTTTTATGGCTACACCTTC. Its translation is CSARDGRRDPFYGYTF. The V and J genes are TRBV20-1 and TRBJ1-2; no definite D call. The germline V and J ends were trimmed by 0 bases and 5 bases, with 19 bases remaining between them. The CDR3 sequence is 16 residues long. Germline V gene lookup returns CDR1 DFQATT and CDR2 SNEGSKA (reference sequence).